One T cell receptor beta chain is described in this entry. The CDR3 is 16 residues long. Germline CDR1 is MNHEY and CDR2 is SVGAGI. Trimming cost V 4 bases and J 4 bases; bases outside gene matches: 9. The sample comes from a study of T cell changes during pregnancy in multiple sclerosis. Some clones are missing from TCRdb's copy, which holds only in-frame ones; the method was immunoSEQ multiplex PCR. The data hold around 74,000 clones, with about 88% observed a single time. V and J are TRBV6-5 and TRBJ1-1; 10 bases are shared with TRBD1. The material sequenced was peripheral blood, taken before pregnancy. The TCR originated in a female donor with multiple sclerosis, enrolled in a pregnancy study. Here the CDR3 reads CASSSNRQGAGTEAFF. The CDR3, as DNA: TGTGCCAGCAGTTCCAATAGACAGGGGGCAGGCACTGAAGCTTTCTTT.